These 12 T cell receptor beta chains were sequenced from one sample in a study of blood T cell repertoires in COVID-19. Generated by immunoSEQ multiplex PCR, the TCRdb table keeps only in-frame clones and is missing some. The repertoire includes some 300,000 clones, 85% to 90% of them detected once, and around 4.6% sits in the top ten. The sequenced sample consisted of PBMCs or T cells enriched from blood (not recorded which). The receptor set was obtained from a man between 25 and 39 years old who had recovered from COVID-19.

The chain recombines TRBV6-5 with TRBJ1-5; maybe TRBD1 (5 bases). The CDR3 totals 15 residues. Germline values: CDR1 MNHEY, CDR2 SVGAGI. V lost 4 bases and J 4 bases, leaving 14 bases between the germline ends. DNA of the CDR3: TGTGCCAGCAGTTGGGGCATAGGGAGGAATCAGCCCCAGCATTTT. This sequence encodes CASSWGIGRNQPQHF.

This clone appeared a few times. The V gene is TRBV3-1 (or the pseudogene TRBV3-2), the J gene TRBJ1-3, with a weak D call TRBD1 (5 bases). Germline V gene lookup returns CDR1 LGHDT and CDR2 YNNKEL (reference sequence). Trimming left V 0 bases short and J 0 bases short, with 12 bases between. The CDR3 has 17 residues. CDR3 in DNA: TGTGCCAGCAGCCAAGAAGCTCTTAGGGGCTCTGGAAACACCATATATTTT. Translation gives CASSQEALRGSGNTIYF.

This chain joins TRBV28 and TRBJ2-7, with 9 bases lining up with TRBD1. V lost 9 bases, J lost 3 bases, and 12 bases stayed unmatched. The CDR3 contains 15 residues. The germline V gene has CDR1 MDHEN and CDR2 SYDVKM. CDR3 DNA: TGTGCCAGTACCGGGACAGGGATTTGGGACTACGAGCAGTACTTC. It yields the protein CASTGTGIWDYEQYF. Looking up the rest from reference TRBV28 and TRBJ2-7 gives the full variable domain: DVKVTQSSRYLVKRTGEKVFLECVQDMDHENMFWYRQDPGLGLRLIYFSYDVKMKEKGDIPEGYSVSREKKERFSLILESASTNQTSMYLCASTGTGIWDYEQYFGPGTRLTVT.

V and J are TRBV5-1 and TRBJ2-5; the match to TRBD1 covers 12 bases. The CDR3 runs 15 residues. The ends lost 7 bases at V and 5 bases at J; junction bases unmatched: 9. CDR1 and CDR2 from the germline V gene are SGHRS and YFSETQ. This chain's CDR3 is CASRDGTGGRETQYF. CDR3 coding DNA: TGCGCCAGCCGCGACGGGACAGGGGGCCGTGAGACCCAGTACTTC.

This chain connects TRBV21-1 to TRBJ2-7; TRBD1, as called in the table, went unchecked against the DNA. TRBV21-1 is a pseudogene locus. This CDR3 spans 14 amino acids. The CDR3 sequence: CASSRRTGAYEQYF. CDR3 DNA sequence: TGTGCCAGCAGCAGACGGACAGGGGCCTACGAGCAGTACTTC.

The chain employs TRBV10-1 and TRBJ2-1; TRBD2 might be the D (6 bases). V lost 0 bases and J lost 0, with 12 bases in between. Germline V gene lookup returns CDR1 WNHNN and CDR2 SYGVQD (reference sequence). The CDR3 loop spans 17 amino acids. The CDR3 bases are TGCGCCAGCAGTGAGTCGGGGGGAAAGGGCTCCTACAATGAGCAGTTCTTC. Translation: CASSESGGKGSYNEQFF.

The chain recombines TRBV19 with TRBJ2-1; a weak D match, TRBD1 (6 bases). V was clipped by 3 bases and J by 1 base, with 7 bases between them. This CDR3 is built from 14 residues. Looked up from germline, CDR1 is LNHDA and CDR2 is SQIVND (reference sequence). The CDR3 region is CASSIRGSYNEQFF. In DNA form, the CDR3 reads TGTGCCAGTAGTATTAGGGGGTCCTACAATGAGCAGTTCTTC.

The chain has TRBV5-1 and TRBJ1-2; 7 positions match TRBD1. CDR1 and CDR2 (germline): SGHRS, YFSETQ. CDR3 size: 14 residues. V gave up 4 bases and J gave up 2 bases; unmatched junction bases: 5. CDR3: CASSRGTANYGYTF. The DNA of the CDR3 is TGCGCCAGCAGCCGGGGGACAGCAAACTATGGCTACACCTTC.

The chain couples TRBV11-3 to TRBJ2-5, with TRBD2 matching over 7 bases. The V gene's germline CDR1 is SGHNT and CDR2 YENEEA. The CDR3 contains 12 residues. The junction had 3 bases not matched to a gene; V was cut back by 6 bases and J by 5 bases. Here the CDR3 reads CASRGREETQYF. The CDR3 bases are TGTGCCAGCAGGGGGCGGGAGGAGACCCAGTACTTC.

This chain links TRBV25-1 with TRBJ2-7, with a tentative D call TRBD1 (5 bases). The CDR3 is made up of 12 amino acids. Looked up from germline, CDR1 is MGHDK and CDR2 is SYGVNS. V lost 3 bases and J lost 3, with 6 bases in between. CDR3 protein: CASSEGLYEQYF. DNA of the CDR3: TGTGCCAGCAGTGAGGGGCTCTACGAGCAGTACTTC.

The sample holds a few counts of this clone. This chain connects TRBV15 to TRBJ2-5; weak D call: TRBD1 (5 bases). CDR1 and CDR2 from the germline V gene are LNHNV and YYDKDF (reference sequence). V was trimmed by 1 base and J by 5 bases, leaving 11 bases between them. The CDR3 sequence is 14 residues long. The CDR3 DNA sequence: TGTGCCACCAGCAGAGCTCGGACACCGGAGACCCAGTACTTC. Amino acid sequence: CATSRARTPETQYF. Together with reference TRBV15 and TRBJ2-5, the CDR3 gives the full variable domain: DAMVIQNPRYQVTQFGKPVTLSCSQTLNHNVMYWYQQKSSQAPKLLFHYYDKDFNNEADTPDNFQSRRPNTSFCFLDIRSPGLGDTAMYLCATSRARTPETQYFGPGTRLLVL.

This clone occurred a few times. This chain uses TRBV9 with TRBJ1-3; 7 bases line up with TRBD1. In germline, CDR1 is SGDLS, CDR2 YYNGEE. CDR3 size: 13 residues. The J segment lost 4 bases and the V segment lost 6 bases, leaving 4 bases of the junction unmatched. The CDR3 DNA follows: TGTGCCAGCACCAACAGGGGAGGAAACACCATATATTTT. Translating gives CASTNRGGNTIYF.